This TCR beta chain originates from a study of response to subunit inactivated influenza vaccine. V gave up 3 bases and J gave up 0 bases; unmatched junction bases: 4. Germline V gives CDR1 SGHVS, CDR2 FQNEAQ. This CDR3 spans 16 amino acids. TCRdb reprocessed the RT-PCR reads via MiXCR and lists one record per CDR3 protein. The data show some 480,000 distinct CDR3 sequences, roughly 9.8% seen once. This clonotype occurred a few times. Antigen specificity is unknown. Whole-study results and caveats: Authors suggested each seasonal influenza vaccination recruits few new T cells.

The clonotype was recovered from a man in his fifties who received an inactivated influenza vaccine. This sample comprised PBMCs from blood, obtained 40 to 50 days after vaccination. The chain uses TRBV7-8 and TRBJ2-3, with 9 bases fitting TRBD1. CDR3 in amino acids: CASSFLGTGSTDTQYF. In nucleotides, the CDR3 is TGTGCCAGCAGCTTTCTTGGGACAGGGAGCACAGATACGCAGTATTTT.